This TCR beta chain was documented in a study of blood T cell repertoires in COVID-19. Study-level information: Italy, Spain and the United States were the sources of the convalescent and acute COVID-19 samples. PBMCs, B-cell-depleted T cells, or T cells provided the cDNA or gDNA that made up the material.

The V end lost 2 bases, the J end lost 6 bases, and 8 bases lay between the germline ends. Looked up from germline, CDR1 is MNHNY and CDR2 is SVGAGI (reference sequence). This CDR3 spans 13 amino acids. The authors' processing: Cell counts per sample came from amplifying reference gene primers. Generated by immunoSEQ multiplex PCR, the TCRdb table keeps only in-frame clones and is missing some. The V and J calls and clone size were taken over from that table, and D and trimming were inferred from the DNA. Of approximately 300,000 clones listed, about 85% were seen once; the top ten hold about 1%. The sequence came from a human donor with COVID-19, enrolled during active disease. The donor label of this sample is uncertain. What was sequenced was peripheral blood. V usage is TRBV6-6 and J usage is TRBJ1-5, with TRBD1 as a possible D gene (6 bases). The CDR3 reads CASSYGQIQPQHF. CDR3 in DNA: TGTGCCAGCAGTTACGGACAGATTCAGCCCCAGCATTTT.